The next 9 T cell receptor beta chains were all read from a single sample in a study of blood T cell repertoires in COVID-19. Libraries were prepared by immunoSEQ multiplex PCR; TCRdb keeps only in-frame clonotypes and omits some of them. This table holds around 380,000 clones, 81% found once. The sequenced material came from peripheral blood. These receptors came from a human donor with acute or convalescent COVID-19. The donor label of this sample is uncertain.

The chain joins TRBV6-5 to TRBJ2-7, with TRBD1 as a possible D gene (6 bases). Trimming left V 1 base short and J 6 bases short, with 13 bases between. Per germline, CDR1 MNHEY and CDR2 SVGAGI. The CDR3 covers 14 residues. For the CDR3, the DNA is TGTGCCAGCAGTTACTACGGACAGAAGGGCGAGCAGTACTTC. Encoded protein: CASSYYGQKGEQYF.

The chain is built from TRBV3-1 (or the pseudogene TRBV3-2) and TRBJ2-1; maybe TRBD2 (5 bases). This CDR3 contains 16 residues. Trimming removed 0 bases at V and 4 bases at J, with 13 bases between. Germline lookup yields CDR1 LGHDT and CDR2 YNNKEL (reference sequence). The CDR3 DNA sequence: TGTGCCAGCAGCCAAGATCTAGCCAGGTATTACAATGAGCAGTTCTTC. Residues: CASSQDLARYYNEQFF.

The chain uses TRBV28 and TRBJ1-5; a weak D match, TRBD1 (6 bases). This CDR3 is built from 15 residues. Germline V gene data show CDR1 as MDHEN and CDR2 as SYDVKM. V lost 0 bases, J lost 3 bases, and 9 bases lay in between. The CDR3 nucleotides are TGTGCCAGCAGTTTATGGGGGGCTCCCAATCAGCCCCAGCATTTT. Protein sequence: CASSLWGAPNQPQHF.

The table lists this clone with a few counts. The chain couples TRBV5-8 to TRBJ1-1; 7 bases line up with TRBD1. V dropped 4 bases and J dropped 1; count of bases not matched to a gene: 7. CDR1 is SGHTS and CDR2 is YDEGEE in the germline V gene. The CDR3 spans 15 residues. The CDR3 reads CASSGRDRQNTEAFF. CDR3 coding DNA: TGTGCCAGCAGCGGAAGGGACAGACAGAACACTGAAGCTTTCTTT.

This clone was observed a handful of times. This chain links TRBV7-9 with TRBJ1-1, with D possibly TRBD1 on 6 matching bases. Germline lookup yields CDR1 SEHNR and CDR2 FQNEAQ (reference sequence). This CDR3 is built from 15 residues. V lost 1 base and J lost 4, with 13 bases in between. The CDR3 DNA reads TGTGCCAGCAGCTTAGACGAATTAGGGGGCACTGAAGCTTTCTTT. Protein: CASSLDELGGTEAFF.

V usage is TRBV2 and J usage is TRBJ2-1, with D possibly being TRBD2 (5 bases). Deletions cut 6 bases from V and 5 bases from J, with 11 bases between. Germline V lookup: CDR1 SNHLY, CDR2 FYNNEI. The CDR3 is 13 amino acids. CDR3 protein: CASRGSTHNEQFF. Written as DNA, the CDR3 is TGTGCCAGCAGGGGGAGTACCCACAATGAGCAGTTCTTC.

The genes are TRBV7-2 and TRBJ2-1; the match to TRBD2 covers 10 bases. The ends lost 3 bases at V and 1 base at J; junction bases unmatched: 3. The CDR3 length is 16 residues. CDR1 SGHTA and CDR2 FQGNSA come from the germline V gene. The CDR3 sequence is CASSFSGGTSYNEQFF. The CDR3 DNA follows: TGTGCCAGCAGCTTTAGCGGGGGGACATCCTACAATGAGCAGTTCTTC.

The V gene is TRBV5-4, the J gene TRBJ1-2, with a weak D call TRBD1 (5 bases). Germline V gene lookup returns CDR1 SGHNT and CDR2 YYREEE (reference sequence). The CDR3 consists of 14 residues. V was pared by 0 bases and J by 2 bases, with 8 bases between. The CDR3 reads CASSLVQGNYGYTF. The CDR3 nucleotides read TGTGCCAGCAGCTTGGTGCAGGGCAACTATGGCTACACCTTC.

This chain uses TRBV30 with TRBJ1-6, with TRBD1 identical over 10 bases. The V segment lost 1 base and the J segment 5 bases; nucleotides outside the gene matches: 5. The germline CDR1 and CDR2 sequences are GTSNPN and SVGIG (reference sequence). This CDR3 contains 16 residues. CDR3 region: CAWSAPTGGDNSPLHF. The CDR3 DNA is TGTGCCTGGAGTGCACCGACAGGGGGCGATAATTCACCCCTCCACTTT.